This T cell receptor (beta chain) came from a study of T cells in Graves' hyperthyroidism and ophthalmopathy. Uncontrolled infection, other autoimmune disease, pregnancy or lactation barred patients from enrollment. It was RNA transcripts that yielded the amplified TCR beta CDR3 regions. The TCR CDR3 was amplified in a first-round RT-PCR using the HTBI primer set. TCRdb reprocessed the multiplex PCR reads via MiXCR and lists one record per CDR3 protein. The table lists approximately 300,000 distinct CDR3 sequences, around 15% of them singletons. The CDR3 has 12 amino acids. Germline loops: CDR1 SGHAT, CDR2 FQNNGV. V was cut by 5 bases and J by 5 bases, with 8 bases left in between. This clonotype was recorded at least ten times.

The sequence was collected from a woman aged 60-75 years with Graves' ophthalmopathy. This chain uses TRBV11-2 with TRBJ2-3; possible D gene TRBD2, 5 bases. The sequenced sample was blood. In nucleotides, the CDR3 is TGTGCCAGCAGCACCGGGGAAGATACGCAGTATTTT. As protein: CASSTGEDTQYF.